The present entry profiles one T cell receptor (beta chain) with its context. Its antigen is currently unknown. Germline loops: CDR1 MNHEY, CDR2 SVGAGI. There are 16 residues in the CDR3. The trim removed 4 bases at V and 1 base at J, leaving 9 bases unmatched. The entry originates in a study of T-cell memory formation after mild COVID-19. About the research overall: Largely, TCR clusters stayed within a single donor. Study-level results: Contracting CD8+ clones were enriched in EMRA, CD4+ mainly in CM and EM. Second-wave clones with a day 37 peak had unconfirmed SARS-CoV-2 specificity.

5'RACE with constant-segment primers built TCRalpha and TCRbeta cDNA libraries with UMIs. Via MiXCR, TCRdb re-called the 5' RACE reads, giving one row per CDR3 protein. The sample holds roughly 560,000 distinct CDR3 sequences, approximately 20% seen once. Sample: PBMCs or a T cell subset sorted from them (not recorded which). The chain joins TRBV6-5 to TRBJ1-1, with 7 bases lining up with TRBD1. This receptor was identified in an adult woman who had mild COVID-19 (a few samples of this study predate the infection). Cell type and time point are not known. CDR3 protein: CASSSWAGTENTEAFF. CDR3 nucleotides: TGTGCCAGCAGTTCTTGGGCCGGGACAGAGAACACTGAAGCTTTCTTT.